The clone carrying this T cell receptor (beta chain) has a handful of counts. Its target is not known. The record originates from a study of T-cell reconstitution after alpha-beta-depleted transplantation in children. General study points: When one year had passed after transplant, most T-cell counts and diversity came from newly produced T cells. Expanded clones from the graft, numbering several hundred, reportedly supplied alpha-beta T cells about two months after transplant. From surviving recipient T cells and thymic progenitors came the high day-60 TCRbeta diversity observed in some patients.

Library preparation (for TCRbeta) was performed with unique molecular identifiers. A single record per CDR3 protein comes from TCRdb applying MiXCR to the PCR reads. The profile shows 550,000 to 600,000 distinct CDR3 sequences, around 23% of them singletons. The source was PBMCs, mostly from graft donor cells, collected 360 days after TCRalphabeta/CD19-depleted stem cell transplant. This sequence was found in a boy in the first two years of life who had a stem cell transplant for acute myeloid leukemia, so the T cells may come from the graft donor.

CDR3 residues: CASSPKTGPPYEQYF. The CDR3 nucleotides are TGTGCCAGCAGCCCAAAGACAGGGCCACCCTACGAGCAGTACTTC. V and J are TRBV12-3 or TRBV12-4 and TRBJ2-7; 7 bases fit TRBD1. Trimming removed 6 bases from V and 2 bases from J; junction bases left unmatched: 10. The CDR3 totals 15 residues.